This T cell receptor (beta chain) was captured in a study of control samples from healthy donors and cancer patients. CDR3 length equals 16 residues. The germline V and J ends were trimmed by 6 bases and 2 bases, with 16 bases remaining between them. Looked up from germline, CDR1 is ENHRY and CDR2 is SYGVKD. Repertoires were generated with immunoSEQ multiplex PCR, while TCRdb's copy carries only in-frame clones and drops some. The sample lists about 83,000 clones, about nine tenths occurring once. The clonotype was recovered from a man in his fifties in good health. J is TRBJ2-2 and V is TRBV10-3; tentative D call: TRBD2 (6 bases). Source material: blood. The DNA of the CDR3 is TGTGCCATCAGCAAAGCGGGCCCAACTAACACCGGGGAGCTGTTTTTT. It specifies CAISKAGPTNTGELFF.